Here is one TCR beta chain with its context. This CDR3 has 15 residues. V dropped 8 bases and J dropped 5 bases, with 21 bases sitting between them. Germline CDR1 is MRHNA and CDR2 is SNTAGT. Followed over time, Seattle patients had been enrolled while infection was active. This sample stems from a study of blood T cell repertoires in COVID-19. Study as a whole: Nucleic acid was either cDNA or gDNA, and it came from T cells, B-cell-depleted T cells, or PBMCs.

Original processing notes: For nucleated cells, counts were estimated from reference gene primer amplification. The data were produced by immunoSEQ multiplex PCR, yet TCRdb's version contains in-frame clones alone and is incomplete. V, J and clone size were drawn from that table, and D and trimming were deduced from the DNA. The sample gives about 38,000 clones, 70% to 90% of which show up once; 4% to 5.5% is in the top ten. This receptor was identified in a man in his 60s with COVID-19, enrolled during active disease. V usage is TRBV6-4 and J usage is TRBJ1-1; D remains ambiguous. Material: peripheral blood. CDR3 protein: CASRPEGVWGTEAFF. The CDR3, as DNA: TGTGCCAGCCGCCCCGAGGGTGTATGGGGTACTGAAGCTTTCTTT.